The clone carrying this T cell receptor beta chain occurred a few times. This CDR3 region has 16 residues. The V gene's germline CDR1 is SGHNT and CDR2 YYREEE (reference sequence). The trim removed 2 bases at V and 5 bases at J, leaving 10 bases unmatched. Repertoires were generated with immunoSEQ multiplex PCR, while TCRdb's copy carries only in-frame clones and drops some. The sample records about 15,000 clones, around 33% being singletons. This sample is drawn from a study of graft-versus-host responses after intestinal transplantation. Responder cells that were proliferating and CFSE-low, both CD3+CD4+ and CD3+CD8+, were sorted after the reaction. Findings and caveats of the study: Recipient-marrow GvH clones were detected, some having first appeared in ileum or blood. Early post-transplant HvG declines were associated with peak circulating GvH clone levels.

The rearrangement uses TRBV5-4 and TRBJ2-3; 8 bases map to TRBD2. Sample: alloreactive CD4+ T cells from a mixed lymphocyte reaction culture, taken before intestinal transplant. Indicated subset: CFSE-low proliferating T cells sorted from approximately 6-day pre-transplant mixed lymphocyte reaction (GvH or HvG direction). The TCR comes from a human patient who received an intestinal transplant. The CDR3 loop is CASSFIGTRLVDTQYF. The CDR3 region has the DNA TGTGCCAGCAGCTTTATCGGGACTAGATTGGTAGATACGCAGTATTTT.